Sequencing of this T cell receptor beta chain was carried out in a study of glioma-infiltrating T cells. Amplification of TCR alpha and beta CDR3 regions from RNA used iRepertoire nested multiplex PCR. From the multiplex PCR reads, TCRdb called clonotypes with MiXCR, one entry per CDR3 protein. In the table there are roughly 120,000 distinct CDR3 sequences, less than 30% of which are singletons. CDR3 length equals 16 residues. Germline CDR1 is MDHEN and CDR2 is SYDVKM. V shed 2 bases and J shed 2 bases, with 14 bases lying between them. The chain couples TRBV28 to TRBJ2-3; no clear D gene. Sample: glioma tissue, nonneoplastic brain tissue, or PBMCs (not recorded which). This TCR came from a human donor with low-grade glioma or glioblastoma, undergoing nonglioma brain surgery, or in good health (not recorded which). CDR3 nucleotide sequence: TGTGCCAGCAGTTTACGCGCGTACACCTACACAGATACGCAGTATTTT. Translating it yields CASSLRAYTYTDTQYF.